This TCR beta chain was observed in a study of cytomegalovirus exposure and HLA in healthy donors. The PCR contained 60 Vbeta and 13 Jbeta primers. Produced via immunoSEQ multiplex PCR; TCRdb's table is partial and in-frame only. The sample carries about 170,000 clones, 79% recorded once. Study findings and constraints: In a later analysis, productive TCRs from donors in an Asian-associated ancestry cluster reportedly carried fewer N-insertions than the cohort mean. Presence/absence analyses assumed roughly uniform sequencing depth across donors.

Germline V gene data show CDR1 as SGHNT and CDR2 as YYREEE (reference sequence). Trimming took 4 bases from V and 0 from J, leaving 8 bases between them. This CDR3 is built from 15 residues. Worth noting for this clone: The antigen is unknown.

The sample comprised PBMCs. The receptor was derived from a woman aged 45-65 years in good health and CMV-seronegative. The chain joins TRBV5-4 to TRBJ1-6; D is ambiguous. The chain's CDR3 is CASSRRDSYNSPLHF. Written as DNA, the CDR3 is TGTGCCAGCAGCCGACGGGACTCCTATAATTCACCCCTCCACTTT.